The 6 T cell receptor beta chains listed next were all sequenced from one sample in a study of metastatic and nonmetastatic thyroid tumors. No treatment of any kind had been given to any patient before thyroid surgery. TCRdb called clones again from the PCR reads with MiXCR. The sample holds around 38,000 clones, more than 25% seen once. Sequences were obtained from blood. The receptors shown here come from a female donor with papillary thyroid cancer or a benign thyroid nodule (not recorded which). Some clones in this sample may be carry-over from other donors' samples.

This clone was picked up many times. This sequence may be a read error, since a much larger clone differs from it by one base. In the same sample, other DNA sequences code for this CDR3. The chain carries TRBV2 and TRBJ1-1; D is unresolved. CDR1 SNHLY and CDR2 FYNNEI come from the germline V gene. The CDR3 loop spans 13 amino acids. The CDR3: CASSEWGNTEAFF. CDR3 nucleotides: TGTGCCAGCAGTGAATGGGGTAACACTGAGGCTTTCTTT.

This clone has ten or more counts. The chain has TRBV4-2 and TRBJ1-4; D is unclear. The CDR3 is 14 residues long. The V gene's germline CDR1 is LGHNA and CDR2 YNFKEQ. Deletions cut 4 bases from V and 5 bases from J, with 11 bases between. The CDR3 DNA sequence: TGTGCCAGCAGCCTAGGTGGCCAGAATGAAAAACTGTTTTTT. It yields the protein CASSLGGQNEKLFF.

The chain couples TRBV6-9 to TRBJ2-7; weak D call: TRBD1 (6 bases). Germline V gene sequence: CDR1 MNHGY, CDR2 SVAAGI. This CDR3 comprises 12 residues. The ends were cut back, 4 bases at V and 5 bases at J, with 9 bases in the middle. The DNA of the CDR3 is TGTGCCAGCAGTTTTAACAGGGACGAGCAGTACTTC. Its protein is CASSFNRDEQYF.

This clone was recorded at least ten times. J is TRBJ1-5 and V is TRBV20-1; TRBD1 matches 8 bases. The J segment lost 0 bases and the V segment lost 0 bases, leaving 7 bases of the junction unmatched. This CDR3 spans 17 amino acids. CDR1 is DFQATT and CDR2 is SNEGSKA in the germline V gene (reference sequence). DNA for the CDR3: TGCAGTGCTAGAGATTACAGGGGGGGGAATAGCAATCAGCCCCAGCATTTT. Encoded protein: CSARDYRGGNSNQPQHF.

This clone has ten or more counts. The CDR3 loop reads CASRYRTSGRANEQFF. CDR3 nucleotides: TGTGCCAGCAGGTATCGGACTAGCGGGAGGGCAAATGAGCAGTTCTTC. J is TRBJ2-1 and V is TRBV2; 15 bases map to TRBD2. V dropped 6 bases and J dropped 7; count of bases not matched to a gene: 7. Germline CDR1 SNHLY, CDR2 FYNNEI. The CDR3 sequence is 16 residues long.

This clone showed up many times. J is TRBJ2-7 and V is TRBV4-1; no definite D call. Germline values: CDR1 MGHRA, CDR2 YSYEKL. CDR3 length: 17 residues. Trimming left V 1 base short and J 0 bases short, with 16 bases between. The CDR3: CASSQVFSGRSSYEQYF. The CDR3 DNA is TGCGCCAGCAGCCAAGTCTTCTCAGGACGGAGCTCCTACGAGCAGTACTTC.